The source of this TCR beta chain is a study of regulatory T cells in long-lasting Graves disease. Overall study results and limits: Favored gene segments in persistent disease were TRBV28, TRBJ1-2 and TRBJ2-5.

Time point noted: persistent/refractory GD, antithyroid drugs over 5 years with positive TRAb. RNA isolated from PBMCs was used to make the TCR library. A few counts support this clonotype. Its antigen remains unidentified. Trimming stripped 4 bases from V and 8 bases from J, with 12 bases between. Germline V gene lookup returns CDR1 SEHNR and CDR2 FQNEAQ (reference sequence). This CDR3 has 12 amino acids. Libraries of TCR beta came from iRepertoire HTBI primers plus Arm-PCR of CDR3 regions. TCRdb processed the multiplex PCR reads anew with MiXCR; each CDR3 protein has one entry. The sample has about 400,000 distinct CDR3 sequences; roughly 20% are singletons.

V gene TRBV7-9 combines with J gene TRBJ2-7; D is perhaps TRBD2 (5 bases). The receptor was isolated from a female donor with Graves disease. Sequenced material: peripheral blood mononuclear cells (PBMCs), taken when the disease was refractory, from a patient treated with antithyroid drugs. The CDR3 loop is CASSYPGEKQYF. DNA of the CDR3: TGTGCCAGCAGCTACCCTGGGGAGAAGCAGTACTTC.